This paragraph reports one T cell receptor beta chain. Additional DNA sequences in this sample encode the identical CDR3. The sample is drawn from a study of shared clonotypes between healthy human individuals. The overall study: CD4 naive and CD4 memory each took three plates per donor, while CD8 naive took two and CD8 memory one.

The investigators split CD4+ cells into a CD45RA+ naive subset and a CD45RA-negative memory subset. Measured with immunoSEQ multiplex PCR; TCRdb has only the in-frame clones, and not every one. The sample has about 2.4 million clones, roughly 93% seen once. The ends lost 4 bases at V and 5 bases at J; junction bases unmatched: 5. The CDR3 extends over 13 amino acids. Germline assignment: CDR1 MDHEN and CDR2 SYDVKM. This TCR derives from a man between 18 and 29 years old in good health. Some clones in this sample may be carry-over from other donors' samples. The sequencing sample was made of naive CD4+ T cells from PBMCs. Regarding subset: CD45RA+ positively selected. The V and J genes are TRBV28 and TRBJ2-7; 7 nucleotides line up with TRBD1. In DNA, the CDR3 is TGTGCCAGCAGTTCCGGCCAGGGGGACGAGCAGTACTTC. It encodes CASSSGQGDEQYF.